These T cell receptor beta chains were read from a single sample in a study of T cell responses to AZD1222 COVID-19 vaccine. The repertoire was sequenced with immunoSEQ multiplex PCR; TCRdb's copy has only in-frame clones and lacks some. The repertoire holds over 100,000 clones, with around 87% as singletons. The sequencing here drew on peripheral blood, taken on day 0 of AZD1222 vaccination. These receptors all come from an adult in good health. The CDR3 runs from the conserved cysteine through the conserved F or W. D genes are given only for firm matches. Where a row states a size, it is once, few, many or the class of an expanded clone; other rows omit it.

abundance	v_gene	d_gene	j_gene	CDR3aa	CDR3nt
.	TRBV27	.	TRBJ2-1	CASKGDNEQFF	TGTGCCAGCAAGGGGGACAATGAGCAGTTCTTC
.	TRBV2	.	TRBJ1-5	CASSLNQPQHF	TGTGCCAGCAGTCTCAATCAGCCCCAGCATTTT
.	TRBV3-1/TRBV3-2	.	TRBJ1-2	CASRRAGGGYTF	TGTGCCAGCAGGCGAGCGGGGGGTGGCTACACCTTC
.	TRBV6-5	TRBD2	TRBJ2-7	CASSSSGGGPYEQYF	TGTGCCAGCAGCTCTAGTGGGGGGGGACCCTACGAGCAGTACTTC
.	TRBV28	.	TRBJ2-3	CASSSPAGWGTDTQYF	TGTGCCAGCAGTTCCCCGGCGGGATGGGGCACAGATACGCAGTATTTT
.	TRBV7-3	.	TRBJ2-2	CASSLGSGKAGELFF	TGTGCCAGCAGCTTAGGGTCGGGGAAGGCCGGGGAGCTGTTTTTT
.	TRBV5-5	.	TRBJ2-1	CASSLDLENEQFF	TGTGCCAGCAGCTTGGACCTAGAGAATGAGCAGTTCTTC
.	TRBV28	.	TRBJ2-5	CASSWAGPGQETQYF	TGTGCCAGCAGTTGGGCAGGGCCTGGCCAAGAGACCCAGTACTTC
.	TRBV4-1	.	TRBJ2-1	CASSPGVDYNEQFF	TGCGCCAGCAGCCCCGGGGTGGACTACAATGAGCAGTTCTTC
.	TRBV7-3	TRBD1	TRBJ2-7	CASSPQKGALKEQYF	TGTGCCAGCAGCCCACAGAAGGGGGCTCTTAAGGAGCAGTACTTC
.	TRBV24-1	.	TRBJ1-1	CATSDLTGFQAFF	TGTGCCACCAGTGATTTGACAGGGTTCCAAGCTTTCTTT
.	TRBV13	.	TRBJ1-1	CASSLIGRTANTEAFF	TGTGCCAGCAGCTTAATCGGACGGACAGCCAACACTGAAGCTTTCTTT
.	TRBV4-3	.	TRBJ1-4	CASSQLGPPNEKLFF	TGCGCCAGCAGCCAGCTGGGGCCCCCTAATGAAAAACTGTTTTTT
.	TRBV4-3	.	TRBJ2-7	CASSQEQQSSYEQYF	TGCGCCAGCAGCCAAGAACAGCAATCTTCCTACGAGCAGTACTTC
once	TRBV19	TRBD2	TRBJ2-1	CASSATSGSYNEQFF	TGTGCCAGTAGCGCGACTAGCGGGTCTTACAATGAGCAGTTCTTC
.	TRBV6-5	.	TRBJ2-5	CASSYSGGGGETQYF	TGTGCCAGCAGTTACTCGGGGGGGGGCGGAGAGACCCAGTACTTC
.	TRBV9	.	TRBJ2-1	CASSVSGVGDEQFF	TGTGCCAGCAGCGTATCGGGGGTAGGCGATGAGCAGTTCTTC
once	TRBV7-2	.	TRBJ1-1	CASSSGGARTEAFF	TGTGCCAGCAGCTCCGGCGGCGCGAGGACTGAAGCTTTCTTT
.	TRBV3-1/TRBV3-2	.	TRBJ2-3	CASSLNRGSDTQYF	TGTGCCAGCAGCCTAAACCGGGGATCAGATACGCAGTATTTT
.	TRBV9	TRBD2	TRBJ2-2	CASSDTGLATGELFF	TGTGCCAGCAGCGATACGGGACTAGCAACCGGGGAGCTGTTTTTT
.	TRBV7-2	.	TRBJ2-3	CASSLGGRVAAQYF	TGTGCCAGCAGCTTAGGAGGGCGGGTTGCTGCGCAGTATTTT
.	TRBV11-3	.	TRBJ2-2	CASSRDTGELFF	TGTGCCAGCAGCCGGGACACCGGGGAGCTGTTTTTT
.	TRBV6-5	TRBD2	TRBJ2-7	CASKVAGGSYEQYF	TGTGCCAGCAAAGTAGCGGGGGGGTCCTACGAGCAGTACTTC
once	TRBV6-5	.	TRBJ2-7	CARRDSLYEQYF	TGTGCCAGGCGGGACAGCCTTTACGAGCAGTACTTC
.	TRBV6-2/TRBV6-3	.	TRBJ1-6	CASSSGSYNSPLHF	TGTGCCAGCAGTTCCGGCTCCTATAATTCACCCCTCCACTTT
.	TRBV4-1	TRBD1	TRBJ1-6	CASSQAGWTGSNSPLHF	TGCGCCAGCAGCCAAGCGGGGTGGACAGGGAGTAATTCACCCCTCCACTTT
.	TRBV9	.	TRBJ2-3	CASSVVGVRGDTQYF	TGTGCCAGCAGCGTAGTTGGGGTCAGAGGGGATACGCAGTATTTT
.	TRBV28	TRBD1	TRBJ1-1	CASKTGGWVTEAFF	TGTGCCAGCAAAACAGGGGGCTGGGTCACTGAAGCTTTCTTT
once	TRBV28	.	TRBJ2-7	CASTVGALWTDYEQYF	TGTGCCAGTACGGTCGGGGCCCTTTGGACAGACTACGAGCAGTACTTC
.	TRBV14	TRBD2	TRBJ2-5	CASSPGPGGETQYF	TGTGCCAGCAGCCCTGGGCCGGGGGGAGAGACCCAGTACTTC
.	TRBV6-5	TRBD2	TRBJ2-7	CATSAGSYEQYF	TGTGCCACTTCAGCGGGATCCTACGAGCAGTACTTC
.	TRBV11-3	TRBD1	TRBJ2-1	CASSLVGQGAVNEQFF	TGTGCCAGCAGCTTAGTCGGTCAGGGGGCGGTCAATGAGCAGTTCTTC
once	TRBV7-9	TRBD1	TRBJ2-7	CASSSGTGPYEQYF	TGTGCCAGCAGCTCCGGGACAGGGCCCTACGAGCAGTACTTC
.	TRBV27	.	TRBJ2-5	CASSSRTRYQETQYF	TGTGCCAGCAGTTCCAGGACACGGTACCAAGAGACCCAGTACTTC
.	TRBV13	.	TRBJ2-7	CASSPRGLSGSYEQYF	TGTGCCAGCAGCCCGCGGGGACTTAGCGGCTCCTACGAGCAGTACTTC
.	TRBV19	.	TRBJ1-1	CASSIDWHSGTEAFF	TGTGCCAGTAGTATAGATTGGCACAGTGGCACTGAAGCTTTCTTT
.	TRBV3-1/TRBV3-2	.	TRBJ1-6	CASSQDTGYNSPLHF	TGTGCCAGCAGCCAAGACACAGGGTATAATTCACCCCTCCACTTT
few	TRBV2	.	TRBJ1-1	CASSERLTTEAFF	TGTGCCAGCAGTGAAAGGCTGACAACTGAAGCTTTCTTT
.	TRBV9	TRBD2	TRBJ2-3	CASSVTSGGAYDTQYF	TGTGCCAGCAGCGTGACTAGCGGGGGGGCCTATGATACGCAGTATTTT
.	TRBV4-3	.	TRBJ1-2	CASSQAQALYGYTF	TGCGCCAGCAGCCAAGCACAGGCCCTCTATGGCTACACCTTC
.	TRBV12-3/TRBV12-4	TRBD2	TRBJ2-1	CASSRLAYNEQFF	TGTGCCAGCAGTCGACTAGCTTACAATGAGCAGTTCTTC
.	TRBV6-5	.	TRBJ1-2	CASRRGIYGYTF	TGTGCCAGCAGGAGGGGGATCTATGGCTACACCTTC
.	TRBV4-3	.	TRBJ1-6	CASSPDSSNSPLHF	TGCGCCAGCAGCCCAGACAGTTCAAATTCACCCCTCCACTTT